The next 5 T cell receptor beta chains were all read from a single sample in a study of blood T cell repertoires in COVID-19. Profiling relied on immunoSEQ multiplex PCR, and the TCRdb table lists in-frame clones only, not all of them. The sample lists around 220,000 clones; roughly 87% were seen once. The specimen was PBMCs or T cells enriched from blood (not recorded which). The receptors derive from a woman aged 30 to 39 with acute COVID-19.

This rearrangement joins TRBV7-9 to TRBJ1-4; possibly TRBD1 for D (6 bases). Looked up from germline, CDR1 is SEHNR and CDR2 is FQNEAQ (reference sequence). V was trimmed by 4 bases and J by 8 bases, leaving 11 bases between them. This CDR3 comprises 13 residues. CDR3 protein: CASSSGVGEKLFF. DNA for the CDR3: TGTGCCAGCAGCTCAGGGGTGGGCGAAAAACTGTTTTTT. The whole variable domain, filled in from reference TRBV7-9 and TRBJ1-4, reads DTGVSQNPRHKITKRGQNVTFRCDPISEHNRLYWYRQTLGQGPEFLTYFQNEAQLEKSRLLSDRFSAERPKGSFSTLEIQRTEQGDSAMYLCASSSGVGEKLFFGSGTQLSVL.

CDR3: CASSFGKGTNTGELFF. Written as DNA, the CDR3 is TGTGCCAGCAGTTTCGGGAAGGGGACTAACACCGGGGAGCTGTTTTTT. The V and J genes are TRBV28 and TRBJ2-2; D is possibly TRBD2 (6 bases). The V and J ends lost 3 bases and 2 bases respectively, with 13 bases between them. The CDR3 covers 16 residues. Germline CDR1 reads MDHEN; CDR2 reads SYDVKM.

The chain recombines TRBV11-2 with TRBJ2-1, with 7 nucleotides matching TRBD2. This CDR3 has 15 amino acids. V trimming: 5 bases; J trimming: 5 bases; junction bases outside the gene matches: 9. From germline, CDR1 is SGHAT and CDR2 FQNNGV. CDR3 loop: CASSRRSGNDNEQFF. The CDR3 DNA sequence: TGTGCCAGCAGCCGACGGAGCGGGAACGACAATGAGCAGTTCTTC. Full variable domain (remainder filled in from reference TRBV11-2 and TRBJ2-1): EAGVAQSPRYKIIEKRQSVAFWCNPISGHATLYWYQQILGQGPKLLIQFQNNGVVDDSQLPKDRFSAERLKGVDSTLKIQPAKLEDSAVYLCASSRRSGNDNEQFFGPGTRLTVL.

The chain carries TRBV19 and TRBJ1-5; TRBD1 matches at 7 bases. Germline CDR1 is LNHDA and CDR2 is SQIVND (reference sequence). This CDR3 comprises 15 residues. With 3 bases clipped from V and 7 bases from J, the junction kept 9 bases outside the gene matches. CDR3 loop: CASSITGDRRQPQHF. The CDR3 DNA sequence: TGTGCCAGTAGTATTACAGGGGACAGACGCCAGCCCCAGCATTTT. The whole variable domain, remainder taken from reference TRBV19 and TRBJ1-5, is DGGITQSPKYLFRKEGQNVTLSCEQNLNHDAMYWYRQDPGQGLRLIYYSQIVNDFQKGDIAEGYSVSREKKESFPLTVTSAQKNPTAFYLCASSITGDRRQPQHFGDGTRLSIL.

The chain links TRBV6-1 to TRBJ1-4; 9 positions match TRBD1. Looked up from germline, CDR1 is MNHNS and CDR2 is SASEGT. This CDR3 comprises 15 residues. The V gene end was trimmed by 3 bases and the J gene end by 5 bases; junction bases not matched to a gene: 4. The CDR3 DNA reads as TGTGCCAGCAGTGATATCGGGACAGGGAATGAAAAACTGTTTTTT. Its protein is CASSDIGTGNEKLFF.